This TCR beta chain was sequenced during a study of Ad26.COV2.S vaccination and SARS-CoV-2 variants. Study at large: Donor participated within the Ad26.COV2.S arm of the COV1001 trial. Whole-study findings and limits: TCR breadth and depth estimates may have understated total T cell responses. Marked by substantial breadth, spike-specific CD8+ and CD4+ T cell responses were reportedly seen after vaccination. Vaccinated individuals (as opposed to placebo recipients) had higher spike-specific TCR breadth.

Note on this clone: Its antigen is unidentified.

CDR1 LNHNV and CDR2 YYDKDF come from the germline V gene (reference sequence). V was clipped by 3 bases and J by 4 bases, with 9 bases between them. This CDR3 is 13 amino acids long. Sequencing was performed with immunoSEQ multiplex PCR; in TCRdb, only in-frame clones are kept and a portion is missing. The profile shows about 460,000 clones, 89% of them singletons. Stated treatment: some 20 received Ad26.COV2.S at low or high dose, single or two shots; five or six received placebo; per-sample allocation not given. Collection of the samples took place on day 63 after the first injection of vaccine or placebo.

The chain joins TRBV15 to TRBJ1-1; D possibly corresponds to TRBD1 (5 bases). Source: peripheral blood, taken in a trial of Ad26.COV2.S vaccine versus placebo. This clonotype was obtained from a person aged 18-60 years who received the Ad26.COV2.S COVID-19 vaccine or a placebo. CDR3 in amino acids: CATSRAGPTEAFF. CDR3 bases: TGTGCCACCAGCAGGGCAGGGCCCACTGAAGCTTTCTTT.